This is a list of T cell receptor beta chains from one sample in a study of monozygotic twins with inflammatory bowel disease. TCRdb reanalyzed the 5' RACE reads and collapses them to one entry per CDR3 protein, without DNA. The sample's table shows about 150,000 distinct CDR3 sequences. Sequenced input: blood. The receptors stem from a human donor with ulcerative colitis or Crohn's disease, or a healthy co-twin of an affected twin (not recorded which). CDR3s include the opening cysteine and the closing phenylalanine or tryptophan.

v_call	j_call	cdr3_aa
TRBV5-1	TRBJ2-7	CASSFPTTSGGAYEQYF
TRBV28	TRBJ2-2	CASSLWQREGVWTGELFF
TRBV5-1	TRBJ2-1	CASSSAGSPGWQFF
TRBV20-1	TRBJ2-7	CSPMAGIYEQYF
TRBV11-1	TRBJ2-5	CASSLFTRADSRYGETQYF
TRBV20-1	TRBJ1-5	CSAQGRFVQPQHF
TRBV5-1	TRBJ2-7	CASSFRTGMPYEQYF
TRBV4-3	TRBJ2-3	CASSYRPRRSGRPTDTQYF
TRBV5-1	TRBJ1-4	CASSFSGTTNEKLFF
TRBV30	TRBJ1-5	CAWNYADRAYQPQHF
TRBV19	TRBJ2-2	CASSIGPSRTGELFF
TRBV12-3/TRBV12-4	TRBJ2-3	CASSWDRATWDTQYF
TRBV6-6	TRBJ1-1	CASPGTAKNTEAFF
TRBV11-1	TRBJ2-2	CASSSGLAGGTGELFF
TRBV29-1	TRBJ2-4	CSAGAGTGAVGIQYF
TRBV29-1	TRBJ2-7	CSVENPGTDSYEQYF
TRBV20-1	TRBJ2-7	CSADDRGDYEQYF
TRBV9	TRBJ2-3	CASSVEGIAADTQYF
TRBV28	TRBJ2-7	CVSSLASGRTHEQYF
TRBV27	TRBJ2-1	CATTSASSYNEQFF
TRBV27	TRBJ2-1	CASLLVGAGTRGYNEQFF
TRBV2	TRBJ2-1	CASSPGTRSYNEQFF
TRBV12-3/TRBV12-4	TRBJ1-1	CASSFMVGAEAFF
TRBV6-1	TRBJ2-7	CASDPGGYEQYF
TRBV11-1	TRBJ2-7	CASSRKADYGTYEQYF
TRBV3-1	TRBJ2-3	CASSQGVTSGTDTQYF
TRBV9	TRBJ2-1	CASSVRSVTNEQFF